This T cell receptor beta chain was sequenced in a study of blood T cell repertoires in COVID-19. Study details: Nucleic acid was either cDNA or gDNA, and it came from T cells, B-cell-depleted T cells, or PBMCs.

V lost 6 bases to trimming and J lost 2 bases, with 10 bases between them. CDR1 and CDR2 from the germline V gene are MNHEY and SVGAGI. The CDR3 has 14 residues. Under the authors' procedure: Reference gene primers were amplified, and this amplification served to estimate nucleated cell counts. Method: immunoSEQ multiplex PCR; TCRdb's copy keeps in-frame clones and lacks some. V, J and clone size reflect that table, while D and trimming were determined from the DNA. The top ten clones hold around 4% of a sample with about 290,000 clones, around four fifths of them seen once. This receptor was obtained from a woman between 45 and 60 years old with active or convalescent COVID-19. The chain is built from TRBV6-5 and TRBJ2-2; no clear D gene. The sample comprised peripheral blood. This chain's CDR3 is CASSRTKNTGELFF. The CDR3 DNA follows: TGTGCCAGCAGCCGAACTAAAAACACCGGGGAGCTGTTTTTT.